The rows below give T cell receptor beta chains drawn from one sample of a study of T cell responses to AZD1222 COVID-19 vaccine. The table came from immunoSEQ multiplex PCR; TCRdb's copy has only in-frame clones and leaves some out. The sample yields some 150,000 clones, 86% seen once. The specimen was peripheral blood, collected on day 0 of MenACWY control vaccination. Receptors were obtained from an adult in good health. The CDR3 runs from the conserved cysteine through the conserved F or W. The D gene is left open where the match is weak. Expanded clones are given a class, and other clones once, few, many or no size at all.

size: .
J: TRBJ2-5
D: .
V: TRBV5-1
CDR3: CASSQGRETQYF
DNA: TGCGCCAGCAGCCAGGGGCGAGAGACCCAGTACTTC

size: once
J: TRBJ1-2
D: .
V: TRBV7-9
CDR3: CASSLEGYGYTF
DNA: TGTGCCAGCAGCTTAGAGGGGTATGGCTACACCTTC

size: .
J: TRBJ2-5
D: TRBD1
V: TRBV7-9
CDR3: CASSLGTGAPRGTQYF
DNA: TGTGCCAGCAGCTTAGGGACAGGGGCACCGCGTGGGACCCAGTACTTC

size: .
J: TRBJ2-2
D: .
V: TRBV28
CDR3: CASTLYGSTGELFF
DNA: TGTGCCAGCACCCTTTATGGGTCCACCGGGGAGCTGTTTTTT

size: .
J: TRBJ2-7
D: .
V: TRBV11-3
CDR3: CASSYEQSSYEQYF
DNA: TGTGCCAGCAGCTACGAACAGAGCTCCTACGAGCAGTACTTC

size: .
J: TRBJ2-7
D: TRBD2
V: TRBV6-6
CDR3: CASSVPGLASYEQYF
DNA: TGTGCCAGCAGCGTTCCGGGACTAGCGAGCTACGAGCAGTACTTC

size: .
J: TRBJ2-1
D: .
V: TRBV3-1/TRBV3-2
CDR3: CASRVLTGGGQNEQFF
DNA: TGTGCCAGCCGGGTCCTGACTGGCGGGGGCCAAAATGAGCAGTTCTTC

size: .
J: TRBJ1-2
D: .
V: TRBV19
CDR3: CASEAGLNYGYTF
DNA: TGTGCCAGTGAGGCGGGGCTTAACTATGGCTACACCTTC

size: .
J: TRBJ1-4
D: TRBD1
V: TRBV5-1
CDR3: CASSQGTGNEKLFF
DNA: TGCGCCAGCAGCCAGGGGACAGGGAATGAAAAACTGTTTTTT

size: .
J: TRBJ1-2
D: .
V: TRBV5-4
CDR3: CASSSGGGTTYGYTF
DNA: TGTGCCAGCAGCTCGGGGGGAGGGACAACCTATGGCTACACCTTC

size: .
J: TRBJ1-5
D: .
V: TRBV7-9
CDR3: CASSMTGDQPQHF
DNA: TGTGCCAGCAGCATGACAGGAGATCAGCCCCAGCATTTT

size: once
J: TRBJ2-1
D: TRBD2
V: TRBV4-1
CDR3: CASSFGGGVNEQFF
DNA: TGCGCCAGCAGCTTTGGGGGGGGAGTAAATGAGCAGTTCTTC

size: .
J: TRBJ1-3
D: .
V: TRBV4-1
CDR3: CASSPSGIRAGRSGNTIYF
DNA: TGCGCCAGCAGCCCGAGCGGTATCCGGGCAGGTCGCTCTGGAAACACCATATATTTT

size: .
J: TRBJ1-5
D: .
V: TRBV7-8
CDR3: CASRRGIGGNQPQHF
DNA: TGTGCCAGCAGACGGGGGATCGGCGGGAATCAGCCCCAGCATTTT

size: .
J: TRBJ2-3
D: TRBD2
V: TRBV3-1/TRBV3-2
CDR3: CASSQDLTSARVTDTQYF
DNA: TGTGCCAGCAGCCAAGATTTGACTAGCGCCCGTGTCACAGATACGCAGTATTTT

size: .
J: TRBJ2-1
D: TRBD2
V: TRBV27
CDR3: CASSPSGGSYNEQFF
DNA: TGTGCCAGCAGTCCGAGCGGGGGGTCCTACAATGAGCAGTTCTTC

size: .
J: TRBJ2-7
D: TRBD1
V: TRBV9
CDR3: CASSIGQGANYEQYF
DNA: TGTGCCAGCAGCATTGGACAGGGGGCTAACTACGAGCAGTACTTC

size: .
J: TRBJ1-2
D: TRBD1
V: TRBV5-6
CDR3: CASSFSTGGPYGYTF
DNA: TGTGCCAGCAGCTTCTCTACAGGGGGACCATATGGCTACACCTTC

size: once
J: TRBJ1-2
D: TRBD1
V: TRBV27
CDR3: CAGLTWTGFGYTF
DNA: TGTGCCGGTTTGACATGGACAGGGTTTGGCTACACCTTC

size: .
J: TRBJ2-5
D: .
V: TRBV2
CDR3: CASNEGAKMETQYF
DNA: TGTGCCAGCAATGAGGGAGCCAAGATGGAGACCCAGTACTTC

size: once
J: TRBJ2-7
D: TRBD1
V: TRBV19
CDR3: CASSNDSRGLYEQYF
DNA: TGTGCCAGTAGTAATGATAGTAGGGGGCTCTACGAGCAGTACTTC

size: .
J: TRBJ1-6
D: .
V: TRBV27
CDR3: CASSLSPTGDSPLHF
DNA: TGTGCCAGCAGTTTATCCCCCACCGGGGATTCACCCCTCCACTTT

size: .
J: TRBJ1-4
D: .
V: TRBV4-1
CDR3: CASSHSSGEKLFF
DNA: TGCGCCAGCAGCCATTCATCAGGGGAAAAACTGTTTTTT

size: .
J: TRBJ1-1
D: .
V: TRBV6-2/TRBV6-3
CDR3: CASSLFDTEAFF
DNA: TGTGCCAGCAGTTTATTTGACACTGAAGCTTTCTTT

size: .
J: TRBJ1-1
D: .
V: TRBV28
CDR3: CASRGTGNTEAFF
DNA: TGTGCCAGCAGGGGGACGGGGAACACTGAAGCTTTCTTT

size: .
J: TRBJ2-2
D: .
V: TRBV12-3/TRBV12-4
CDR3: CASRVQGSGELFF
DNA: TGTGCCAGCAGGGTACAGGGATCCGGGGAGCTGTTTTTT

size: .
J: TRBJ1-2
D: TRBD1
V: TRBV6-6
CDR3: CASSYSGQGSYGYTF
DNA: TGTGCCAGCAGTTACTCGGGACAGGGGTCTTATGGCTACACCTTC

size: once
J: TRBJ2-1
D: .
V: TRBV4-2
CDR3: CASSQDSSAGNNEQFF
DNA: TGTGCCAGCAGCCAAGACTCAAGCGCTGGGAACAATGAGCAGTTCTTC

size: .
J: TRBJ1-1
D: TRBD1
V: TRBV30
CDR3: CAWIGQGPEAFF
DNA: TGTGCCTGGATAGGACAGGGCCCTGAAGCTTTCTTT

size: .
J: TRBJ2-5
D: .
V: TRBV19
CDR3: CAIKARETQYF
DNA: TGTGCCATCAAGGCGAGGGAGACCCAGTACTTC

size: .
J: TRBJ1-4
D: .
V: TRBV30
CDR3: CAWSGRNREEKLFF
DNA: TGTGCCTGGAGCGGCCGAAACAGGGAGGAAAAACTGTTTTTT

size: .
J: TRBJ1-5
D: .
V: TRBV27
CDR3: CASSFRGGGQPQHF
DNA: TGTGCCAGCAGTTTCAGGGGAGGAGGGCAGCCCCAGCATTTT

size: .
J: TRBJ2-3
D: .
V: TRBV14
CDR3: CASSQLGSTDTQYF
DNA: TGTGCCAGCAGCCAGTTAGGTAGCACAGATACGCAGTATTTT